A single sample is the source of the 19 T cell receptor beta chains below, sequenced in a study of vaccination effects on CD4 cells after COVID-19. No antigen has been identified for these receptors. Antigen-specific CD4+ T cells expanded by the ViraFEST assay with viral peptide pools were then sequenced. Cultured cells yielded isolated CD4+ T cells after about ten days. Convalescent patients had PCR-confirmed SARS-CoV-2 infection between March and December 2020. Clones were read by immunoSEQ multiplex PCR, and TCRdb kept only the in-frame ones, dropping some. The sample holds tens of thousands of clones; roughly 74% are singletons and the top ten take roughly 34%. The specimen was CD4+ T cells from PBMCs cultured with a peptide pool, collected before COVID-19 vaccination. The receptors shown here come from a human donor who had a prior SARS-CoV-2 infection.

The chain has TRBV5-8 and TRBJ1-5, with 7 nucleotides matching TRBD1. The CDR3 sequence is 15 residues long. Trimming took 4 bases from V and 2 from J; bases not matched to a gene: 6. CDR1 SGHTS and CDR2 YDEGEE come from the germline V gene. CDR3 DNA sequence: TGTGCCAGCAGCCTGAGGGGGCGCGGCAATCAGCCCCAGCATTTT. Translation gives CASSLRGRGNQPQHF.

The chain has TRBV5-1 and TRBJ1-1; D remains ambiguous. This CDR3 is 11 amino acids long. CDR1 and CDR2 (germline): SGHRS, YFSETQ. Between the trimmed V and J ends, which lost 5 bases and 1 base, there was a span of 3 bases. The CDR3 region is CASRQNTEAFF. The CDR3, as DNA: TGCGCCAGCAGACAGAACACTGAAGCTTTCTTT.

The V gene is TRBV19, the J gene TRBJ2-2; no definite D call. There are 12 residues in the CDR3. V lost 7 bases, J lost 6 bases, and 9 bases lay in between. CDR1 and CDR2 from the germline V gene are LNHDA and SQIVND (reference sequence). DNA of the CDR3: TGTGCCAGTACCACCAGACCCGGGGAGCTGTTTTTT. Its protein product is CASTTRPGELFF. The full variable domain, with the rest looked up from reference TRBV19 and TRBJ2-2, is DGGITQSPKYLFRKEGQNVTLSCEQNLNHDAMYWYRQDPGQGLRLIYYSQIVNDFQKGDIAEGYSVSREKKESFPLTVTSAQKNPTAFYLCASTTRPGELFFGEGSRLTVL.

This clone has a handful of counts. The rearrangement links TRBV2 to TRBJ2-1; D assignment may be TRBD1 or TRBD2 (5 bases each). Trimming took 2 bases from V and 15 from J, leaving 20 bases between them. Germline V gives CDR1 SNHLY, CDR2 FYNNEI. This CDR3 has 14 amino acids. The CDR3 here is CASSESWGSAGMFF. The CDR3 DNA is TGTGCCAGCAGTGAATCTTGGGGGTCGGCAGGGATGTTCTTC.

This clone was counted between two and nine times. The chain combines TRBV6-5 with TRBJ2-7, with D possibly matching TRBD2 (6 bases). Trimming shortened V by 3 bases and J by 2 bases, and 14 bases separated the two germline ends. CDR1 is MNHEY and CDR2 is SVGAGI in the germline V gene. The CDR3 extends over 15 amino acids. The DNA for the CDR3 is TGTGCCAGCAGTTATTCGGCGGGACGCGCCTACGAGCAGTACTTC. Translating gives CASSYSAGRAYEQYF.

This rearrangement joins TRBV30 to TRBJ2-1; possibly TRBD1 for D (6 bases). The CDR3 sequence is 15 residues long. Germline loops: CDR1 GTSNPN, CDR2 SVGIG (reference sequence). Trimming took off 4 bases at V and 0 bases at J, with 13 bases between the two ends. The CDR3 protein is CAWTGQPNSYNEQFF. DNA of the CDR3: TGTGCCTGGACTGGACAGCCCAACTCCTACAATGAGCAGTTCTTC.

This clone has only a few counts. This chain joins TRBV5-1 and TRBJ1-1; 9 bases fit TRBD1. CDR3 length equals 16 residues. The V gene end was trimmed by 7 bases and the J gene end by 2 bases; junction bases not matched to a gene: 12. Germline CDR1 and CDR2: SGHRS and YFSETQ. The chain's CDR3 is CASAWGTGSFNTEAFF. The CDR3 coding sequence is TGCGCCAGCGCCTGGGGGACAGGGAGTTTCAACACTGAAGCTTTCTTT.

This rearrangement joins TRBV13 to TRBJ2-7; D may match TRBD1 or TRBD2 (6 bases each). This CDR3 has 16 amino acids. V gave up 5 bases and J gave up 0 bases, with 17 bases separating them. Germline CDR1 reads PRHDT; CDR2 reads FYEKMQ (reference sequence). This CDR3 reads CASSARGRASSYEQYF. CDR3 DNA: TGTGCCAGCAGCGCCCGGGGGCGGGCCAGCTCCTACGAGCAGTACTTC.

This chain joins TRBV13 and TRBJ1-1, with 8 positions matching TRBD1. V lost 5 bases and J lost 4; bases outside the gene matches: 12. Germline V CDR1 and CDR2: PRHDT, FYEKMQ (reference sequence). The CDR3 has 16 amino acids. The CDR3, as DNA: TGTGCCAGCAGCACTCCGGACAGGGAGGGGATCACTGAAGCTTTCTTT. Protein: CASSTPDREGITEAFF.

This chain links TRBV30 with TRBJ2-3; 7 nucleotides agree with TRBD2. The CDR3 spans 15 residues. The trim removed 1 base at V and 6 bases at J, leaving 10 bases unmatched. CDR1 and CDR2 from the germline V gene are GTSNPN and SVGIG (reference sequence). CDR3 sequence reads: CAWSALAGAFDTQYF. In DNA, the CDR3 is TGTGCCTGGAGTGCCTTGGCGGGAGCTTTCGATACGCAGTATTTT.

The chain employs TRBV24-1 and TRBJ2-2; D remains ambiguous. V shed 1 base and J shed 3 bases, with 2 bases lying between them. The CDR3 is made up of 13 amino acids. Germline CDR1 reads KGHDR; CDR2 reads SFDVKD. The DNA of the CDR3 is TGTGCCACCAGTGATTTTGACACCGGGGAGCTGTTTTTT. Its translation is CATSDFDTGELFF.

The chain joins TRBV4-1 to TRBJ1-2, with D unresolved. Germline values: CDR1 MGHRA, CDR2 YSYEKL. The CDR3 consists of 15 residues. V was trimmed by 3 bases and J by 2 bases, leaving 13 bases between them. The CDR3 bases are TGCGCCAGCAGCCACCTCCTCGGAGGGAACTATGGCTACACCTTC. Translated, it gives CASSHLLGGNYGYTF.

This chain uses TRBV6-5 with TRBJ1-1; D gene uncertain. The CDR3 covers 14 residues. CDR1 and CDR2 from the germline V gene are MNHEY and SVGAGI. Trimming removed 0 bases at V and 4 bases at J, with 9 bases between. CDR3 sequence reads: CASSYSNTFTEAFF. The CDR3 DNA is TGTGCCAGCAGTTACTCAAACACGTTCACTGAAGCTTTCTTT.

The chain recombines TRBV7-9 with TRBJ2-7; D remains unclear. V was cut by 3 bases and J by 2 bases, with 5 bases left in between. This CDR3 is 12 amino acids long. Per the germline V gene, CDR1 is SEHNR and CDR2 is FQNEAQ (reference sequence). The CDR3 is CASSLRPYEQYF. CDR3 nucleotides: TGTGCCAGCAGCTTGAGACCCTACGAGCAGTACTTC.

In this sample, this clone turned up a few times. The chain uses TRBV16 and TRBJ1-1, with unresolved D. Between the trimmed V and J ends, which lost 2 bases and 4 bases, there was a span of 14 bases. Germline CDR1 and CDR2: KGHSY and FQNENV. The CDR3 length is 15 residues. CDR3 nucleotides: TGTGCCAGCAGCCAAATGGCGTGGGTTGGCACTGAAGCTTTCTTT. It translates to CASSQMAWVGTEAFF.

This clone was observed a handful of times. This CDR3 is CATSDSLAGTDTQYF. The DNA of the CDR3 is TGTGCCACCAGTGATTCCCTAGCGGGCACAGATACGCAGTATTTT. The rearrangement links TRBV24-1 to TRBJ2-3, with TRBD2 matching over 7 bases. The CDR3 runs to 15 residues. The germline CDR1 and CDR2 sequences are KGHDR and SFDVKD. V lost 2 bases to trimming and J lost 1 base; unmatched junction nucleotides: 2.

This clone came up a few times. The rearrangement uses TRBV11-3 and TRBJ2-5; D is unresolved. This CDR3 is built from 12 residues. V shed 1 base and J shed 5 bases, with 5 bases lying between them. CDR1 is SGHNT and CDR2 is YENEEA in the germline V gene. Here the CDR3 DNA reads TGTGCCAGCAGCTTAGTCGATGAGACCCAGTACTTC. Amino acids: CASSLVDETQYF. Full variable domain (missing parts from reference TRBV11-3 and TRBJ2-5): EAGVVQSPRYKIIEKKQPVAFWCNPISGHNTLYWYLQNLGQGPELLIRYENEEAVDDSQLPKDRFSAERLKGVDSTLKIQPAELGDSAVYLCASSLVDETQYFGPGTRLLVL.

The genes are TRBV30 and TRBJ2-5, with 8 bases fitting TRBD2. The CDR3 extends over 16 amino acids. In germline, CDR1 is GTSNPN, CDR2 SVGIG (reference sequence). The ends lost 2 bases at V and 5 bases at J; junction bases unmatched: 13. The chain's CDR3 is CAWSPRGSGVGETQYF. The CDR3 DNA reads as TGTGCCTGGAGTCCCCGGGGTAGCGGGGTGGGGGAGACCCAGTACTTC. The whole variable domain, filled in from reference TRBV30 and TRBJ2-5, reads SQTIHQWPATLVQPVGSPLSLECTVEGTSNPNLYWYRQAAGRGLQLLFYSVGIGQISSEVPQNLSASRPQDRQFILSSKKLLLSDSGFYLCAWSPRGSGVGETQYFGPGTRLLVL.

In this sample, this clone turned up a few times. This sequence joins TRBV24-1 and TRBJ2-1; 15 positions agree with TRBD2. CDR3 length: 15 residues. Germline-derived CDR1 and CDR2 are KGHDR and SFDVKD. V shed 5 bases and J 8 bases; nucleotides not matched to a gene: 3. This CDR3 reads CATSGTSGREDEQFF. The CDR3 nucleotides are TGTGCCACCAGTGGGACTAGCGGGAGGGAGGATGAGCAGTTCTTC.